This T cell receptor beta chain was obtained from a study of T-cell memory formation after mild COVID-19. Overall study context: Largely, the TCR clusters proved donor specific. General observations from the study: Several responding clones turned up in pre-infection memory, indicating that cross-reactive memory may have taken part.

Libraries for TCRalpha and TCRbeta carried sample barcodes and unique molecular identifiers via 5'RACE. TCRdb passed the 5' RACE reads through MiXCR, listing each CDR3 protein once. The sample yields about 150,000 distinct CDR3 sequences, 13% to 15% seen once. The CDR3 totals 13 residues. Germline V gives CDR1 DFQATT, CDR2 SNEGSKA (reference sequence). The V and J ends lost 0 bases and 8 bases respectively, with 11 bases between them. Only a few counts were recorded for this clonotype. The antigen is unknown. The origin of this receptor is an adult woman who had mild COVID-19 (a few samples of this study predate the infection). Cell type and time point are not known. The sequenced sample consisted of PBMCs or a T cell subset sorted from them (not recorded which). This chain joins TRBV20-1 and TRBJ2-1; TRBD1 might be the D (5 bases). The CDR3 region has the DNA TGCAGTGCTAGAGAGAAGGGGTTGGATGAGCAGTTCTTC. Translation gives CSAREKGLDEQFF.